Listed here are 2 T cell receptor beta chains from one sample, sequenced in a study of CD8 T cells in ankylosing spondylitis. Study outcomes and limitations: In ankylosing spondylitis blood, a motif of fewer than 10 highly homologous TCR beta variants appeared characteristic.

Their antigens remain unidentified. Each CDR3 protein is one row after TCRdb ran MiXCR on the 5' RACE reads. The repertoire holds a few hundred thousand distinct CDR3 sequences, about 18% seen once, with roughly 46% in the top ten. Sequencing was performed on blood, either unsorted or a sorted T cell fraction (not recorded which). These receptor sequences come from a male donor with ankylosing spondylitis.

The genes are TRBV29-1 and TRBJ2-7; the match to TRBD1 covers 7 bases. The germline gives CDR1 SQVTM, CDR2 ANQGSEA. The J segment lost 6 bases and the V segment lost 6 bases, leaving 17 bases of the junction unmatched. The CDR3 spans 15 residues. CDR3 protein: CSVNDHDRTGGEQYF. The DNA for the CDR3 is TGCAGCGTAAACGATCATGACAGGACAGGAGGCGAGCAGTACTTC.

The chain uses TRBV6-5 and TRBJ1-6; no definite D call. The CDR3 sequence is 14 residues long. V shed 4 bases and J shed 5 bases, with 9 bases lying between them. Germline V lookup: CDR1 MNHEY, CDR2 SVGAGI. CDR3 sequence: CASSWSVDNSPLHF. The CDR3 DNA is TGTGCCAGCAGTTGGTCTGTAGATAATTCACCCCTCCACTTT.